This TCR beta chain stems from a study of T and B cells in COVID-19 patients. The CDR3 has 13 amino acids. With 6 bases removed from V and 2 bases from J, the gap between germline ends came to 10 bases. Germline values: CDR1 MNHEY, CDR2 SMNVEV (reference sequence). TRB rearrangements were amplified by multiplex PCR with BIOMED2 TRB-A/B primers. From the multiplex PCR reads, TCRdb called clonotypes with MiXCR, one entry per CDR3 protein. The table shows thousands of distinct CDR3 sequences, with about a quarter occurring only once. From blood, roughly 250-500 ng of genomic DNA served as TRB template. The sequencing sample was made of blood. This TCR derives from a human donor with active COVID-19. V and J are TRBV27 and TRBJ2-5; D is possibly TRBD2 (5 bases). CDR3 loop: CASRTGYQETQYF. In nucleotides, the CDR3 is TGTGCCAGCAGGACGGGGTATCAAGAGACCCAGTACTTC.